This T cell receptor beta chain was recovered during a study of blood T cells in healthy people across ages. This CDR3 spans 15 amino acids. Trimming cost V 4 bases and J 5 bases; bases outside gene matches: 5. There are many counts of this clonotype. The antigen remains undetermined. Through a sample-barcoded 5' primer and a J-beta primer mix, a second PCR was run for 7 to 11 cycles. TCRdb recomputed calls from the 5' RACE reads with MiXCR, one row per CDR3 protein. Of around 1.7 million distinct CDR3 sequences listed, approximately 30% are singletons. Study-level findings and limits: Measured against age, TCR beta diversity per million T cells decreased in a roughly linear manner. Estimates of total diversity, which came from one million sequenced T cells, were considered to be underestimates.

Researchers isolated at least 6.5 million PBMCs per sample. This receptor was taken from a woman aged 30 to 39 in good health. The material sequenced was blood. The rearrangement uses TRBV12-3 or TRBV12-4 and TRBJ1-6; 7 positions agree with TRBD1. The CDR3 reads CASSSRTGNNSPLHF. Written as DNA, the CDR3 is TGTGCCAGCAGTTCGCGGACAGGCAATAATTCACCCCTCCACTTT.